This TCR beta chain was sequenced during a study of blood T cell repertoires in COVID-19. Germline lookup yields CDR1 GTSNPN and CDR2 SVGIG (reference sequence). V lost 3 bases to trimming and J lost 7 bases; unmatched junction nucleotides: 16. CDR3 size: 16 residues. Methods used by the authors: From reference gene primer amplification, estimates of nucleated cell counts were derived. Measured with immunoSEQ multiplex PCR; TCRdb has only the in-frame clones, and not every one. V, J and clone size are those of that table, while D and trimming were read from the DNA. The sample has more than 85,000 clones, around 81% seen once; the top ten hold roughly 4%.

The V gene is TRBV30, the J gene TRBJ1-2, with 8 positions matching TRBD1. This clonotype originated in a man in his fifties or sixties with acute or convalescent COVID-19. Source material: peripheral blood. CDR3 in amino acids: CAWRKTGAVPAVGYTF. CDR3 coding DNA: TGTGCCTGGAGAAAGACAGGGGCCGTTCCGGCGGTTGGCTACACCTTC.